This TCR beta chain was observed in a study of CD8 T cells in Susac syndrome. Both CD4+ and CD8+ T cells were negatively isolated, and TEMRA cells underwent FACS enrichment. It was with random hexamers that about 0.45 to 1 ug RNA was reverse transcribed. A multiplex approach, immunoSEQ multiplex PCR, amplified TCR beta CDR3 across 54 Vbeta and 13 Jbeta. TCRdb processed the immunoSEQ multiplex PCR reads anew with MiXCR; each CDR3 protein has one entry. The data show 200,000 or so distinct CDR3 sequences, 90% to 95% seen once. The specimen was CD4+ T cells from PBMCs. This clonotype was obtained from a human donor with multiple sclerosis.

The CDR3 DNA is TGTGCCAGCAGTTTTCCCGGTGAAAAACTGTTTTTT. Amino acids: CASSFPGEKLFF. The J gene is TRBJ1-4, the V gene TRBV12-3 or TRBV12-4, with D uncertain. The CDR3 is 12 amino acids. V was pared by 3 bases and J by 7 bases, with 6 bases between.